What follows are 11 T cell receptor beta chains derived from one specimen sequenced in a study of T-cell memory formation after mild COVID-19. TCRdb fed the 5' RACE reads into MiXCR, producing one record per CDR3 protein. This sample carries over 250,000 distinct CDR3 sequences, more than 15% of them seen once, and the ten largest clones take 22%. The sequencing sample was made of PBMCs or a T cell subset sorted from them (not recorded which). The receptors shown here come from a young man who had mild COVID-19 (a few samples of this study predate the infection). Cell type and time point are not known.

The rearrangement joins TRBV29-1 to TRBJ2-5; maybe TRBD1 (5 bases). The CDR3 contains 15 residues. Per the germline V gene, CDR1 is SQVTM and CDR2 is ANQGSEA. Trimming took off 3 bases at V and 8 bases at J, with 22 bases between the two ends. The CDR3 bases are TGCAGCGTTGAGCGGTCAGGGTCCTCGATTGGTACCCAGTACTTC. It codes for CSVERSGSSIGTQYF.

The chain uses TRBV7-2 and TRBJ2-1; the D is unclear. V was shortened by 5 bases and J by 8 bases, with 7 bases between the two germline ends. Germline-derived CDR1 and CDR2 are SGHTA and FQGNSA. The CDR3 runs 11 residues. CDR3 region: CASSARDEQFF. CDR3 in DNA: TGTGCCAGCAGCGCAAGGGATGAGCAGTTCTTC.

The J gene is TRBJ2-3, the V gene TRBV24-1; D may be TRBD1 (5 bases). This CDR3 region has 14 residues. The germline gives CDR1 KGHDR, CDR2 SFDVKD. V was clipped by 5 bases and J by 2 bases, with 10 bases between them. The CDR3 loop is CATSVTGHTDTQYF. The CDR3 nucleotides read TGTGCCACCAGTGTAACAGGACACACAGATACGCAGTATTTT.

This clonotype was counted only a few times. The chain couples TRBV10-3 to TRBJ2-3; D remains unclear. The CDR3 length is 12 residues. Trimming stripped 10 bases from V and 4 bases from J, with 12 bases between. Germline V CDR1 and CDR2: ENHRY, SYGVKD. CDR3 bases: TGTGCCACCACGGCAAGCGCAGATACGCAGTATTTT. Translating gives CATTASADTQYF.

The rearrangement links TRBV5-5 to TRBJ1-1; 8 positions match TRBD1. This CDR3 is 16 amino acids long. The germline gives CDR1 SGHKS, CDR2 YYEKEE (reference sequence). J was trimmed by 2 bases and V by 4 bases; bases with no gene match: 10. The CDR3 DNA is TGTGCCAGCAGCCGACGCGACGGACAGGGCAACACTGAAGCTTTCTTT. As protein: CASSRRDGQGNTEAFF. The entire variable domain, with the rest obtained from reference TRBV5-5 and TRBJ1-1, is as follows: DAGVTQSPTHLIKTRGQQVTLRCSPISGHKSVSWYQQVLGQGPQFIFQYYEKEERGRGNFPDRFSARQFPNYSSELNVNALLLGDSALYLCASSRRDGQGNTEAFFGQGTRLTVV.

This clonotype showed up just a few times. This sequence joins TRBV11-2 and TRBJ2-5; D is unresolved. The germline V gene encodes CDR1 SGHAT and CDR2 FQNNGV. V shed 0 bases and J shed 5 bases, with 7 bases lying between them. The CDR3 consists of 13 residues. CDR3 amino acids: CASSLDLQETQYF. CDR3 DNA sequence: TGTGCCAGCAGCTTAGATTTGCAGGAGACCCAGTACTTC.

This clonotype has only a few counts. This sequence joins TRBV6-1 and TRBJ2-5; D is ambiguous. Germline V gives CDR1 MNHNS, CDR2 SASEGT. Trimming took off 4 bases at V and 9 bases at J, with 18 bases between the two ends. This CDR3 region has 14 residues. CDR3 DNA sequence: TGTGCCAGCAGTGCTGAGGCCGATGCTGGGGCCCAGTACTTC. Its translation: CASSAEADAGAQYF.

The table lists this clonotype with a few counts. The rearrangement links TRBV5-1 to TRBJ2-3, with 7 positions matching TRBD2. The CDR3 is 15 residues long. The germline V gene has CDR1 SGHRS and CDR2 YFSETQ. With 9 bases clipped from V and 5 bases from J, the junction kept 15 bases outside the gene matches. CDR3 residues: CATSGMASGQDTQYF. CDR3 nucleotide sequence: TGCGCCACCTCGGGCATGGCTAGCGGACAAGATACGCAGTATTTT.

CDR3 in DNA: TGTGCCAGCAGTGTAAGCGGGCGGCAAGAGACCCAGTACTTC. This codes for CASSVSGRQETQYF. This chain uses TRBV6-2 or TRBV6-3 with TRBJ2-5; D might be TRBD2 (6 bases). The CDR3 extends over 14 amino acids. Per the germline V gene, CDR1 is MNHEY and CDR2 is SVGEGT. Trimming pared 5 bases from V and 2 bases from J, leaving 12 bases between.

This clonotype has only one observation. The chain links TRBV3-1 to TRBJ2-6; weak D call: TRBD1 (5 bases). Deletions cut 0 bases from V and 1 base from J, with 13 bases between. CDR3 length equals 18 residues. CDR1 and CDR2 (germline): LGHDT, YNNKEL (reference sequence). The chain's CDR3 is CASSQETGLRSGANVLTF. The CDR3 region has the DNA TGTGCCAGCAGCCAAGAAACAGGTTTGAGGTCTGGGGCCAACGTCCTGACTTTC.

This clonotype turned up a few times. The chain couples TRBV6-2 or TRBV6-3 to TRBJ2-7; TRBD2 might be the D (7 bases). This CDR3 spans 11 amino acids. V was pared by 6 bases and J by 10 bases, with 13 bases between. Germline assignment: CDR1 MNHEY and CDR2 SVGEGT. CDR3 sequence reads: CASSSGGPQYF. The CDR3 DNA reads as TGTGCCAGCAGCTCCGGGGGGCCTCAGTACTTC.